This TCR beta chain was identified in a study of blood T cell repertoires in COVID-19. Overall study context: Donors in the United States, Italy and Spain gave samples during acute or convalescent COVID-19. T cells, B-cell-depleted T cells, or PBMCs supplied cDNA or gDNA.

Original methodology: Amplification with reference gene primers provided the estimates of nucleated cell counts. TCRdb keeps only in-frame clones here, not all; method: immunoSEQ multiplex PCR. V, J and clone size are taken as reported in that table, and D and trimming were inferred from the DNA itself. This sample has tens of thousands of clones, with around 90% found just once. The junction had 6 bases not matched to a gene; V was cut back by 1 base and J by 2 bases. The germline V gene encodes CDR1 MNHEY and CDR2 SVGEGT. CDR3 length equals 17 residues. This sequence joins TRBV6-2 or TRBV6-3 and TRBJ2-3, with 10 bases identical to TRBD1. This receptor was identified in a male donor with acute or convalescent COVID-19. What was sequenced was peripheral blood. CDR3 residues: CASSYLTGGYPTDTQYF. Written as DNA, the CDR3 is TGTGCCAGCAGTTACTTGACAGGGGGCTATCCCACAGATACGCAGTATTTT.